This record covers a single TCR beta chain. The sample is drawn from a study of blood T cell repertoires in COVID-19. V trimming: 6 bases; J trimming: 8 bases; junction bases outside the gene matches: 11. From germline, CDR1 is MNHNY and CDR2 SVGAGI (reference sequence). The CDR3 has 15 residues. Profiled with immunoSEQ multiplex PCR; TCRdb holds only in-frame clones, not every one. Here the sample spans roughly 170,000 clones, around 80% being singletons. What was sequenced was peripheral blood. The clonotype originates from a human donor in a cohort sampled during active COVID-19. The chain employs TRBV6-6 and TRBJ2-1, with 9 bases that match TRBD2. DNA for the CDR3: TGTGCCAGCAGACCGGCCGGGACTAGCTATGATGAGCAGTTCTTC. Translation gives CASRPAGTSYDEQFF.